The 18 T cell receptor beta chains presented below share a single source sample, sequenced in a study of T cell responses to AZD1222 COVID-19 vaccine. TCRdb's copy holds only in-frame clones and misses some; the assay was immunoSEQ multiplex PCR. The table lists approximately 91,000 clones, about 91% of them singletons. This specimen was peripheral blood, taken 28 days after the second AZD1222 dose. These receptors were collected from an adult who received the AZD1222 COVID-19 vaccine.

The chain is built from TRBV6-1 and TRBJ2-1; 10 bases agree with TRBD1. V shed 4 bases and J 0 bases; nucleotides not matched to a gene: 3. Per the germline V gene, CDR1 is MNHNS and CDR2 is SASEGT. This CDR3 region has 16 residues. The CDR3 protein is CASSARTGGSYNEQFF. As DNA, the CDR3 is TGTGCCAGCAGTGCCCGGACAGGGGGCTCCTACAATGAGCAGTTCTTC.

CDR3 in amino acids: CATSHLSTDTQYF. The CDR3 DNA reads as TGTGCCACCTCCCACCTTAGCACAGATACGCAGTATTTT. The genes are TRBV24-1 and TRBJ2-3, with D uncertain. The CDR3 is 13 amino acids. The V gene's germline CDR1 is KGHDR and CDR2 SFDVKD. Trimming removed 9 bases from V and 0 bases from J, with 9 bases in between.

This rearrangement joins TRBV7-9 to TRBJ2-7, with a possible D match to TRBD1 (7 bases). Germline assignment: CDR1 SEHNR and CDR2 FQNEAQ (reference sequence). V lost 5 bases to trimming and J lost 3 bases, with 20 bases between them. This CDR3 is built from 16 residues. DNA of the CDR3: TGTGCCAGCAGCGCCGGGGGCGGACAGGATAGCTACGAGCAGTACTTC. Amino acids: CASSAGGGQDSYEQYF.

The chain uses TRBV10-1 and TRBJ1-1, with D hard to call. The CDR3 totals 13 residues. The ends were cut back, 2 bases at V and 11 bases at J, with 15 bases in the middle. Germline CDR1 WNHNN, CDR2 SYGVQD (reference sequence). CDR3 loop: CASSEALGRAAFF. The DNA of the CDR3 is TGCGCCAGCAGTGAGGCCTTGGGCAGAGCCGCTTTCTTT.

V usage is TRBV5-1 and J usage is TRBJ1-1; D not resolved. Trimming stripped 0 bases from V and 1 base from J, with 10 bases between. This CDR3 region has 15 residues. Looked up from germline, CDR1 is SGHRS and CDR2 is YFSETQ. Written as DNA, the CDR3 is TGCGCCAGCAGCTTGGGAGGGATCGCGAACACTGAAGCTTTCTTT. It yields the protein CASSLGGIANTEAFF.

V gene TRBV7-8 combines with J gene TRBJ2-1; the match to TRBD1 covers 7 bases. CDR1 is SGHVS and CDR2 is FQNEAQ in the germline V gene. With 5 bases clipped from V and 7 bases from J, the junction kept 14 bases outside the gene matches. The CDR3 runs 16 residues. Here the CDR3 DNA reads TGTGCCAGCAGCGTATCTTACCAGACAGGGCTGAATGAGCAGTTCTTC. It codes for CASSVSYQTGLNEQFF.

The V gene is TRBV15, the J gene TRBJ1-1; 8 nucleotides agree with TRBD1. The ends lost 4 bases at V and 3 bases at J; junction bases unmatched: 4. The CDR3 length is 14 residues. The germline V gene has CDR1 LNHNV and CDR2 YYDKDF (reference sequence). The CDR3 reads CATSTQGAHTEAFF. The CDR3 DNA follows: TGTGCCACCAGCACTCAGGGGGCGCACACTGAAGCTTTCTTT.

V and J are TRBV6-1 and TRBJ1-4; 10 positions agree with TRBD1. Germline CDR1 MNHNS, CDR2 SASEGT. CDR3 length equals 18 residues. J was trimmed by 7 bases and V by 2 bases; bases with no gene match: 13. The CDR3 protein is CASSESLVLGQGTEKLFF. CDR3 nucleotides: TGTGCCAGCAGTGAAAGTTTGGTATTGGGACAGGGGACTGAAAAACTGTTTTTT.

The sample holds one count of this clone. V and J are TRBV5-1 and TRBJ2-6; D gene ambiguous. The V gene lost 7 bases and the J gene lost 0 bases, with 8 bases spanning the gap. Germline V gene sequence: CDR1 SGHRS, CDR2 YFSETQ. This CDR3 has 14 residues. The CDR3 reads CASGRRSGANVLTF. The CDR3 region has the DNA TGCGCCAGCGGCAGGCGCTCTGGGGCCAACGTCCTGACTTTC.

The CDR3 nucleotides read TGTGCCAGCAGCCAAGGAGGAGGCGGGAGGAAAGGTCCTGGGGATATAGATACGCAGTATTTT. This gives the protein CASSQGGGGRKGPGDIDTQYF. This rearrangement joins TRBV14 to TRBJ2-3; 8 bases match TRBD2. V lost 1 base and J lost 5; bases outside the gene matches: 23. The germline V gene encodes CDR1 SGHDN and CDR2 FVKESK. The CDR3 spans 21 residues.

The CDR3 DNA is TGTGCCAGCAGTTTCTCACCCGCGGGAGGGGGCTCCTACAATGAGCAGTTCTTC. Protein: CASSFSPAGGGSYNEQFF. The chain links TRBV28 to TRBJ2-1; the match to TRBD2 covers 9 bases. The CDR3 has 18 amino acids. CDR1 is MDHEN, CDR2 SYDVKM, per germline. Losses at the gene ends were 3 bases for V and 0 bases for J; bases not matched to a gene: 9.

V and J are TRBV5-8 and TRBJ1-2; tentative D call: TRBD1 (6 bases). The germline CDR1 and CDR2 sequences are SGHTS and YDEGEE. V was trimmed by 2 bases and J by 4 bases, leaving 12 bases between them. The CDR3 has 14 residues. The CDR3 DNA reads as TGTGCCAGCAGCTTACAGGGTACTTCCTATGGCTACACCTTC. Protein sequence: CASSLQGTSYGYTF.

The chain combines TRBV6-5 with TRBJ2-2; D not certain. CDR3 length: 13 residues. V lost 6 bases to trimming and J lost 7 bases, with 12 bases between them. Germline CDR1 is MNHEY and CDR2 is SVGAGI. Here the CDR3 reads CASRLGFVGELFF. DNA of the CDR3: TGTGCCAGCAGGCTGGGGTTTGTCGGGGAGCTGTTTTTT.

CDR3 in amino acids: CASSPGLADMRADTQYF. CDR3 nucleotide sequence: TGTGCCAGCAGTCCAGGACTAGCGGACATGAGGGCAGATACGCAGTATTTT. V usage is TRBV6-2 or TRBV6-3 and J usage is TRBJ2-3; 10 positions agree with TRBD2. Per germline, CDR1 MNHEY and CDR2 SVGEGT. This CDR3 spans 17 amino acids. The V segment lost 5 bases and the J segment 4 bases; nucleotides outside the gene matches: 12.

The rearrangement links TRBV11-2 to TRBJ1-5; D is uncertain. From germline, CDR1 is SGHAT and CDR2 FQNNGV. There are 13 residues in the CDR3. V was cut by 2 bases and J by 7 bases, with 9 bases left in between. The CDR3 region has the DNA TGTGCCAGCAGCTTATCATTAAACCAGCCCCAGCATTTT. Protein sequence: CASSLSLNQPQHF. The full variable domain, its missing parts supplied by reference TRBV11-2 and TRBJ1-5, is EAGVAQSPRYKIIEKRQSVAFWCNPISGHATLYWYQQILGQGPKLLIQFQNNGVVDDSQLPKDRFSAERLKGVDSTLKIQPAKLEDSAVYLCASSLSLNQPQHFGDGTRLSIL.

This chain joins TRBV19 and TRBJ2-4; no clear D gene. This CDR3 is built from 13 residues. The ends were cut back, 5 bases at V and 0 bases at J, with 5 bases in the middle. From germline, CDR1 is LNHDA and CDR2 SQIVND (reference sequence). CDR3 in DNA: TGTGCCAGTAGTCCTCTAGCCAAAAACATTCAGTACTTC. Residues: CASSPLAKNIQYF.

The chain links TRBV9 to TRBJ1-2; the D is unclear. Trimming removed 0 bases from V and 8 bases from J, with 8 bases in between. CDR3 size: 12 residues. Germline CDR1 SGDLS, CDR2 YYNGEE. CDR3 protein: CASSVESTGYTF. DNA of the CDR3: TGTGCCAGCAGCGTAGAAAGCACCGGCTACACCTTC.

V gene TRBV5-8 combines with J gene TRBJ1-2; D uncertain. This CDR3 comprises 15 residues. With 0 bases removed from V and 4 bases from J, the gap between germline ends came to 13 bases. Germline assignment: CDR1 SGHTS and CDR2 YDEGEE. CDR3 amino acids: CASSLEAGIPYGYTF. CDR3 nucleotide sequence: TGTGCCAGCAGCTTGGAGGCAGGAATCCCCTATGGCTACACCTTC.